This paragraph covers one T cell receptor beta chain sequence. The antigen is undetermined. TCRdb's copy holds only in-frame clones and misses some; the assay was immunoSEQ multiplex PCR. This sample has 3,700 or so clones; roughly 65% occur once, and the top ten carry roughly 25%. The CDR3 is 16 residues long. After removal of 5 bases from V and 9 bases from J, the junction contained 13 bases not matched to a gene. Germline CDR1 is PRHDT and CDR2 is FYEKMQ (reference sequence). These data originate in a study of CD4+ T cells in melanoma. Study-wide findings and caveats: Neoantigen-specific CD4+ T cells in melanoma reportedly had diverse differentiation states.

The clonotype originates from a human donor with melanoma. V gene TRBV13 combines with J gene TRBJ2-1, with 10 bases lining up with TRBD1. Sequencing was carried out using cells from a culture (not recorded whether cultured in vitro). The CDR3 DNA follows: TGTGCCAGCAGCGCCCCCGGGACAGGGGAGTCGGGTGAGCAGTTCTTC. Translating it yields CASSAPGTGESGEQFF.